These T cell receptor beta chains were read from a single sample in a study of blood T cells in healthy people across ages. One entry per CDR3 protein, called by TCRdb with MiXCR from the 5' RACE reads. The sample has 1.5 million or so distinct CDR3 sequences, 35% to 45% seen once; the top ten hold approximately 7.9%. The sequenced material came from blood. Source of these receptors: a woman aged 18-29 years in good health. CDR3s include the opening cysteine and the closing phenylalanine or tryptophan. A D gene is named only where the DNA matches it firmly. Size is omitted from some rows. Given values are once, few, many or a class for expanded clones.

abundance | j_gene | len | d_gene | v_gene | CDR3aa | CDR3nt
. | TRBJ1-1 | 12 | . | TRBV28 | CASGVRGTEAFF | TGTGCCAGCGGGGTAAGGGGGACTGAAGCTTTCTTT
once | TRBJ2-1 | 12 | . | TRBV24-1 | CATRDQRNEQFF | TGTGCCACCAGGGACCAAAGGAATGAGCAGTTCTTC
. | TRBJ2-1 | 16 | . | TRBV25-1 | CASSDFAGDLYNEQFF | TGTGCCAGCAGTGACTTTGCAGGGGACCTCTACAATGAGCAGTTCTTC
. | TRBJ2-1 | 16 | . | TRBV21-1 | CASSYSQGPRMDEQFF | TGTGCCAGCTCTTACTCACAGGGCCCCCGGATGGATGAGCAGTTCTTC
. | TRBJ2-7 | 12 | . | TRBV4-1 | CASSHVGNEQYF | TGCGCCAGCAGCCACGTCGGGAACGAGCAGTACTTC
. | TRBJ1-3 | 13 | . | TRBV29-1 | CSAGGDSGNTIYF | TGCAGCGCCGGAGGAGACTCTGGAAACACCATATATTTT
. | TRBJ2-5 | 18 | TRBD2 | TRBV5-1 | CASSLASLMRENGEAQYF | TGCGCCAGCAGCTTGGCCTCGTTGATGCGGGAGAATGGAGAGGCCCAGTACTTC
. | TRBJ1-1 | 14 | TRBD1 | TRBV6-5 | CASSADRVRTEAFF | TGTGCCAGCAGTGCGGACAGGGTTCGCACTGAAGCTTTCTTT
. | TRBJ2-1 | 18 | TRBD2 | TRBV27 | CASSLLGGRDGLYNEQFF | TGTGCCAGCAGTTTGCTGGGTGGGAGGGACGGACTATACAATGAGCAGTTCTTC
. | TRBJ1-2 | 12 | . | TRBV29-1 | CSATGTGPGYTF | TGCAGCGCAACGGGCACAGGCCCCGGCTACACCTTC
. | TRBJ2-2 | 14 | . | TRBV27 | CASSLSESTGELFF | TGTGCCAGCAGTTTATCCGAATCCACCGGGGAGCTGTTTTTT
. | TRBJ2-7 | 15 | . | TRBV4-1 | CASSQDNSEHYEQYF | TGCGCCAGCAGCCAAGATAACAGCGAGCACTACGAGCAGTACTTC
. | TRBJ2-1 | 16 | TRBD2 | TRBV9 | CASSVVVSGAYNEQFF | TGTGCCAGCAGCGTAGTTGTGAGCGGGGCATACAATGAGCAGTTCTTC
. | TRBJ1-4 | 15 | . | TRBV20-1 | CSAREGPIGNEKLFF | TGCAGTGCTAGAGAGGGTCCGATAGGCAACGAAAAACTGTTTTTT
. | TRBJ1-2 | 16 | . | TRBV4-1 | CASSQDEGSYNYGYTF | TGCGCCAGCAGCCAAGATGAAGGGTCCTACAACTATGGCTACACCTTC
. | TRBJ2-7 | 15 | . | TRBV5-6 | CASSPADSNPYEQYF | TGTGCCAGCAGCCCGGCGGACAGCAACCCCTACGAGCAGTACTTC
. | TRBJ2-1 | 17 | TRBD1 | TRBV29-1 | CSGNRGRRSFEYNEQFF | TGCAGCGGGAACAGGGGGCGCAGGAGCTTCGAATACAATGAGCAGTTCTTC
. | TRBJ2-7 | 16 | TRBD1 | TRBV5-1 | CASSWGQGGIMGEQYF | TGCGCCAGCAGCTGGGGACAGGGGGGTATAATGGGCGAGCAGTACTTC